This T cell receptor beta chain was identified during a study of cytomegalovirus exposure and HLA in healthy donors. Both 60 Vbeta primers and 13 Jbeta primers went into the PCR. Assay used: immunoSEQ multiplex PCR; TCRdb lists only in-frame clones, some missing. The sample has 35,000 to 45,000 clones, about 50% seen once. A few counts support this clone. V was shortened by 5 bases and J by 4 bases, with 11 bases between the two germline ends. CDR1 and CDR2 (germline): SEHNR, FQNEAQ (reference sequence). The CDR3 has 13 amino acids. The sample taken for sequencing was PBMCs. The clonotype was recovered from a human donor in good health. The V and J genes are TRBV7-9 and TRBJ2-5; D possibly corresponds to TRBD2 (5 bases). The CDR3 coding sequence is TGTGCCAGCAGCCCTAAGGGAGCAGAGACCCAGTACTTC. The encoded protein is CASSPKGAETQYF.